The 31 T cell receptor beta chains reported below all come from one sample, sequenced in a study of type 1 and type 2 diabetes patients. Amplification started from genomic DNA. Multiplex PCR with 30 forward and 13 reverse primers amplified the TCR beta CDR3. From the multiplex PCR reads, TCRdb called clonotypes with MiXCR, one entry per CDR3 protein. Among under 300,000 distinct CDR3 sequences listed, around 47% were seen once. The sequencing input was peripheral blood mononuclear cells (PBMCs). These receptors were obtained from a man aged 18 to 35 with type 2 diabetes.

Points on this clonotype: At one of its ends the junction is not consistent with the germline gene, which may arise from a read error. This rearrangement joins TRBV6-5 to TRBJ2-7; 9 nucleotides match TRBD1. The CDR3 covers 14 residues. The germline V gene has CDR1 MNHEY and CDR2 SVGAGI. The CDR3 DNA reads TGTGCCAGCAGTGGCACAGGGGGCTCCCACGAGCAGTACTTC. Translation gives CASSGTGGSHEQYF.

A remark on this clonotype: Because the CDR3 is missing its conserved closing phenylalanine or tryptophan, this is likely a read error. The chain carries TRBV2 and TRBJ2-6, with D perhaps matching TRBD1 (6 bases). In germline, CDR1 is SNHLY, CDR2 FYNNEI. Trimming left V 7 bases short and J 2 bases short, with 12 bases between. The CDR3 consists of 15 residues. The chain's CDR3 is CASMTDSAGANVLTS. The CDR3 coding sequence is TGTGCCAGCATGACGGACAGTGCTGGGGCCAACGTCCTGACTTCC.

This clonotype has more than one count but fewer than ten. V gene TRBV7-2 combines with J gene TRBJ1-1; D remains unclear. Germline V gene lookup returns CDR1 SGHTA and CDR2 FQGNSA. Between the trimmed V and J ends, which lost 0 bases and 6 bases, there was a span of 2 bases. The CDR3 extends over 11 amino acids. The CDR3 DNA follows: TGTGCCAGCAGCTTAGCCGCTGAAGCTTTCTTT. Its protein product is CASSLAAEAFF.

This clonotype was seen a few times. This rearrangement joins TRBV19 to TRBJ2-7, with 9 bases lining up with TRBD1. The V segment lost 9 bases and the J segment 4 bases; nucleotides outside the gene matches: 10. Germline V CDR1 and CDR2: LNHDA, SQIVND (reference sequence). CDR3 length: 14 amino acids. Here the CDR3 reads CASAVGTGQYEQYF. DNA of the CDR3: TGTGCCAGCGCCGTAGGGACAGGGCAATACGAGCAGTACTTC.

The chain recombines TRBV11-2 with TRBJ2-7; D is uncertain. The germline gives CDR1 SGHAT, CDR2 FQNNGV. The CDR3 is made up of 12 amino acids. V lost 0 bases to trimming and J lost 5 bases, with 5 bases between them. Here the CDR3 reads CASSLDRDEQYF. The CDR3 DNA reads TGTGCCAGCAGCTTAGATCGGGACGAGCAGTACTTC.

The CDR3 loop is CASSMPLRGGQPQHF. The CDR3 DNA reads as TGTGCCAGTAGTATGCCGCTAAGGGGAGGTCAGCCCCAGCATTTT. This sequence joins TRBV19 and TRBJ1-5, with a weak D call TRBD1 (5 bases). Trimming took 3 bases from V and 6 from J, leaving 15 bases between them. The CDR3 is 15 amino acids. CDR1 LNHDA and CDR2 SQIVND come from the germline V gene (reference sequence).

The CDR3 nucleotides are TGTGCTAGTGGTTTGGACTACAGGGGGCCCCTACCGGGCTGGGGCTCCTACAATGAGCAGTTCTTC. Protein sequence: CASGLDYRGPLPGWGSYNEQFF. The chain combines TRBV12-5 with TRBJ2-1; 9 positions match TRBD1. Trimming cost V 1 base and J 0 bases; bases outside gene matches: 19. The CDR3 is made up of 22 amino acids. CDR1 is LGHNT and CDR2 is FRNRAP in the germline V gene.

This clonotype was recorded many times. The rearrangement joins TRBV2 to TRBJ2-5; no reliable D call. V was cut by 3 bases and J by 5 bases, with 13 bases left in between. The V gene's germline CDR1 is SNHLY and CDR2 FYNNEI. This CDR3 has 14 residues. The CDR3 DNA reads TGTGCCAGCAGTGAGTCTAGTGCCAGGGAGACCCAGTACTTC. It is translated as CASSESSARETQYF.

This chain links TRBV7-2 with TRBJ2-5, with D hard to call. Germline assignment: CDR1 SGHTA and CDR2 FQGNSA. V was clipped by 3 bases and J by 5 bases, with 13 bases between them. The CDR3 covers 14 residues. CDR3 in amino acids: CASSFGRPPETQYF. CDR3 sequence (DNA): TGTGCCAGCAGCTTCGGCCGCCCCCCGGAGACCCAGTACTTC. Drawing the rest from reference TRBV7-2 and TRBJ2-5, the complete variable domain is GAGVSQSPSNKVTEKGKDVELRCDPISGHTALYWYRQSLGQGLEFLIYFQGNSAPDKSGLPSDRFSAERTGGSVSTLTIQRTQQEDSAVYLCASSFGRPPETQYFGPGTRLLVL.

The chain employs TRBV19 and TRBJ1-3, with no clear D. The CDR3 totals 14 residues. Trimming left V 1 base short and J 4 bases short, with 8 bases between. The V gene's germline CDR1 is LNHDA and CDR2 SQIVND (reference sequence). CDR3 protein: CASSIVPAGNTIYF. For the CDR3, the DNA is TGTGCCAGTAGTATAGTTCCAGCCGGAAACACCATATATTTT.

The chain uses TRBV19 and TRBJ2-5, with D possibly being TRBD1 or TRBD2 (6 bases each). Per the germline V gene, CDR1 is LNHDA and CDR2 is SQIVND (reference sequence). There are 12 residues in the CDR3. Trimming pared 6 bases from V and 6 bases from J, leaving 11 bases between. CDR3 nucleotide sequence: TGTGCCAGTAGAGGGGGGAGCAAGACCCAGTACTTC. Protein product: CASRGGSKTQYF.

The gene calls are TRBV30 and TRBJ1-3; no firm D call. Trimming left V 1 base short and J 3 bases short, with 7 bases between. The CDR3 covers 13 residues. The germline CDR1 and CDR2 sequences are GTSNPN and SVGIG (reference sequence). The DNA for the CDR3 is TGTGCCTGGAGTGCGGGCAATGGAAACACCATATATTTT. Amino acids: CAWSAGNGNTIYF.

Of note for this clonotype: A much bigger clone sits one base away, suggesting this may be a read error. This chain joins TRBV7-2 and TRBJ1-6; the D gene is possibly TRBD1 (6 bases). The CDR3 runs 15 residues. In germline, CDR1 is SGHTA, CDR2 FQGNSA. Trimming removed 3 bases at V and 8 bases at J, with 14 bases between. CDR3 loop: CASSFNRVRDSPLHF. CDR3 bases: TGTGCCAGCAGCTTTAACAGGGTTAGGGATTCACCCCTCCACTTT.

The V gene is TRBV28, the J gene TRBJ2-3, with D perhaps assigned TRBD1 or TRBD2 (5 bases each). The V gene's germline CDR1 is MDHEN and CDR2 SYDVKM. The CDR3 is 18 amino acids. Between the trimmed V and J ends, which lost 6 bases and 10 bases, there was a span of 32 bases. CDR3: CASSLPVAGTSRPRPQYF. CDR3 coding DNA: TGTGCCAGCAGCTTACCTGTCGCCGGGACGTCCCGTCCTAGACCGCAGTATTTT.

This clonotype was counted a single time. This chain joins TRBV12-3 or TRBV12-4 and TRBJ2-6, with no clear D. CDR3 length: 15 residues. V shed 5 bases and J shed 1 base, with 9 bases lying between them. The CDR3: CASSPPKSGANVLTF. DNA for the CDR3: TGTGCCAGCAGTCCGCCCAAATCTGGGGCCAACGTCCTGACTTTC.

The rearrangement links TRBV12-3 or TRBV12-4 to TRBJ2-5, with 13 bases fitting TRBD2. Matching the DNA end better, TRBJ2-1 makes the J call doubtful. CDR3 length: 17 amino acids. CDR3 coding DNA: TGTGCCAGCAGACTACCGATCGGACTAGCGGGGGCCGATGAGCAGTTCTTC. Translation: CASRLPIGLAGADEQFF.

This chain links TRBV20-1 with TRBJ2-7; TRBD2 aligns across 11 bases. V lost 1 base and J lost 4; bases outside the gene matches: 9. The CDR3 covers 16 residues. Germline CDR1 reads DFQATT; CDR2 reads SNEGSKA (reference sequence). The DNA for the CDR3 is TGCAGTGCTAGAGTGGTCGCCGGGACTAGCGGATACGAGCAGTACTTC. Protein sequence: CSARVVAGTSGYEQYF.

V and J are TRBV7-9 and TRBJ2-5, with D possibly matching TRBD2 (6 bases). V dropped 4 bases and J dropped 2 bases, with 11 bases sitting between them. Germline CDR1 and CDR2: SEHNR and FQNEAQ (reference sequence). The CDR3 runs to 14 residues. The CDR3 coding sequence is TGTGCCAGCAGCTACGGCGGGGTTCAAGAGACCCAGTACTTC. Protein: CASSYGGVQETQYF.

The V call is TRBV5-5, the J call TRBJ2-7; TRBD1 aligns across 10 bases. V gave up 3 bases and J gave up 3 bases; unmatched junction bases: 3. Germline CDR1 and CDR2: SGHKS and YYEKEE (reference sequence). The length of the CDR3 is 14 residues. The CDR3 sequence: CASSSTGGFYEQYF. Here the CDR3 DNA reads TGTGCCAGCAGCTCGACAGGGGGCTTCTACGAGCAGTACTTC.

CDR3 loop: CASSFDRGNTEAFF. In DNA, the CDR3 is TGTGCCAGTTCCTTCGACAGGGGGAACACTGAAGCTTTCTTT. The J gene is TRBJ1-1, the V gene TRBV27, with TRBD1 identical over 8 bases. J lost 1 base, V lost 9 bases, and 7 bases had no gene match. This CDR3 is built from 14 residues. Germline loops: CDR1 MNHEY, CDR2 SMNVEV (reference sequence).

This clonotype came up a few times. The V and J genes are TRBV19 and TRBJ1-2, with 7 bases lining up with TRBD1. Germline CDR1 is LNHDA and CDR2 is SQIVND (reference sequence). This CDR3 is built from 16 residues. Germline trimming cut 7 bases from V and 2 bases from J; bases unmatched to any gene: 13. DNA for the CDR3: TGTGCCAGTATCGACCCTCTACAGGGGATCAACTATGGCTACACCTTC. It is translated as CASIDPLQGINYGYTF.

This clonotype was counted between two and nine times. V is TRBV7-8 and J is TRBJ2-7; D call uncertain. Germline values: CDR1 SGHVS, CDR2 FQNEAQ. Trimming took 4 bases from V and 0 from J, leaving 10 bases between them. CDR3 length equals 14 residues. CDR3 nucleotide sequence: TGTGCCAGCAGCTCCTATACCCTCTCCTACGAGCAGTACTTC. This gives the protein CASSSYTLSYEQYF.

This clonotype was counted only a few times. The chain recombines TRBV5-1 with TRBJ2-5; a possible D gene is TRBD1 (6 bases). In germline, CDR1 is SGHRS, CDR2 YFSETQ. Trimming stripped 0 bases from V and 1 base from J, with 13 bases between. This CDR3 is built from 16 residues. The CDR3 spells CASSLAGHHLQETQYF. CDR3 nucleotides: TGCGCCAGCAGCTTGGCGGGACACCACCTCCAAGAGACCCAGTACTTC.

V usage is TRBV4-1 and J usage is TRBJ1-3, with D perhaps matching TRBD1 (6 bases). V was clipped by 1 base and J by 4 bases, with 14 bases between them. The CDR3 totals 16 residues. CDR1 MGHRA and CDR2 YSYEKL come from the germline V gene. Written as DNA, the CDR3 is TGCGCCAGCAGCCAAGGGGAGGGAGGACAGGGAAACACCATATATTTT. Its translation: CASSQGEGGQGNTIYF.

This chain uses TRBV24-1 with TRBJ2-5; maybe TRBD2 (5 bases). Germline CDR1 reads KGHDR; CDR2 reads SFDVKD. CDR3 length equals 13 residues. Trimming cost V 5 bases and J 3 bases, with 9 bases left between them. CDR3 bases: TGTGCCACCAGTGGGACGGAGGAAGAGACCCAGTACTTC. This codes for CATSGTEEETQYF.

The chain has TRBV19 and TRBJ1-5; D not certain. The CDR3 is 14 residues long. With 6 bases removed from V and 7 bases from J, the gap between germline ends came to 16 bases. CDR1 and CDR2 (germline): LNHDA, SQIVND (reference sequence). CDR3 nucleotide sequence: TGTGCCAGTAGACCGACGACCAGAGGGCAGCCCCAGCATTTT. As protein: CASRPTTRGQPQHF.

The sample holds many counts of this clonotype. The genes are TRBV27 and TRBJ2-5, with D possibly being TRBD2 (7 bases). Per the germline V gene, CDR1 is MNHEY and CDR2 is SMNVEV (reference sequence). Trimming left V 6 bases short and J 2 bases short, with 31 bases between. The CDR3 length is 20 residues. The CDR3 is CASSPAGAHITGTTQETQYF. The CDR3 bases are TGTGCCAGCAGCCCCGCGGGGGCCCACATCACGGGGACTACTCAAGAGACCCAGTACTTC.

CDR3 amino acids: CASSVFDRVGGYTF. DNA for the CDR3: TGTGCCAGCAGCGTTTTTGACAGGGTTGGTGGCTACACCTTC. The chain joins TRBV5-5 to TRBJ1-2; 7 bases map to TRBD1. The germline V gene has CDR1 SGHKS and CDR2 YYEKEE (reference sequence). This CDR3 has 14 amino acids. V dropped 4 bases and J dropped 7; count of bases not matched to a gene: 10.

This clonotype was found once. CDR3 bases: TGTGCCAGCGGGGGGACAGGAACCTCTTTGAACACCGGGGAGCTGTTTTTT. It translates to CASGGTGTSLNTGELFF. The chain recombines TRBV12-3 or TRBV12-4 with TRBJ2-2; 8 bases line up with TRBD1. The CDR3 spans 17 residues. V was clipped by 8 bases and J by 1 base; unmatched bases: 12.

This chain links TRBV2 with TRBJ1-3; 8 bases align to TRBD1. The CDR3 sequence is 14 residues long. CDR1 is SNHLY and CDR2 is FYNNEI in the germline V gene. The ends lost 6 bases at V and 6 bases at J; junction bases unmatched: 7. The DNA of the CDR3 is TGTGCCAGCAGCCGACAGGGGAGAGCAAACACCATATATTTT. Translating it yields CASSRQGRANTIYF.

The rearrangement uses TRBV19 and TRBJ1-5, with D hard to call. CDR3 length equals 15 residues. Per the germline V gene, CDR1 is LNHDA and CDR2 is SQIVND (reference sequence). Trimming stripped 0 bases from V and 4 bases from J, with 10 bases between. The CDR3 DNA sequence: TGTGCCAGTAGTATAGATTCGGGCAGGAATCAGCCCCAGCATTTT. It specifies CASSIDSGRNQPQHF. Filled out from reference TRBV19 and TRBJ1-5, the complete variable domain reads DGGITQSPKYLFRKEGQNVTLSCEQNLNHDAMYWYRQDPGQGLRLIYYSQIVNDFQKGDIAEGYSVSREKKESFPLTVTSAQKNPTAFYLCASSIDSGRNQPQHFGDGTRLSIL.